The rows below give T cell receptor beta chains drawn from one sample of a study of read filtering for tumor transcriptome and immune sequencing. TCRdb reprocessed the reads via MiXCR and lists one record per CDR3 protein. The table lists 30,000 to 40,000 distinct CDR3 sequences, around 15% of them singletons, with roughly 18% in the top ten. Sample: a population of CD138-negative cells sorted from bone marrow. The source of these receptors is a donor at least 40 years old with multiple myeloma. The CDR3 runs from the conserved cysteine through the conserved F or W. Each record gives: clone size, V gene, D gene, J gene, CDR3 DNA, CDR3 protein. The D gene is left open where the match is weak. A clone size is listed for some rows: how often the clone was seen (once, few, many), or a class if it is expanded.

many	TRBV11-2	TRBD1	TRBJ2-6	TGTGCCAGCAGCCCGGACAGGGGGCGCTTCTTTGGGGCCAACGTCCTGACTTTC	CASSPDRGRFFGANVLTF
-	TRBV4-2	-	TRBJ2-2	TGTGCCAGCAGCCAAGACCTGAGGGGGGGCACCGGGGAGCTGTTTTTT	CASSQDLRGGTGELFF
few	TRBV7-6	-	TRBJ1-5	TGTGCCAGCAGCTTAGCCTCCGGGAGCTGGGATCAGCCCCAGCATTTT	CASSLASGSWDQPQHF
many	TRBV27	TRBD1	TRBJ2-3	TGTGCCAGCGTTGATGGACAGGGAAACACAGATACGCAGTATTTT	CASVDGQGNTDTQYF
many	TRBV14	-	TRBJ1-1	TGTGCCAGCAGTCTACAGATTTGGACTGAAGCTTTCTTT	CASSLQIWTEAFF
many	TRBV29-1	TRBD1	TRBJ2-7	TGCAGCGTTACAATTGCGACAGGGGGCCGCTCCTACGAGCAGTACTTC	CSVTIATGGRSYEQYF
many	TRBV7-9	TRBD1	TRBJ2-7	TGTGCCAGCAGCTTGGGACAGGGGTGGGACGAGCAGTACTTC	CASSLGQGWDEQYF
many	TRBV3-1	-	TRBJ1-5	TGTGCCAGCAGCGCGGAGGGTCAGCCCCAGCATTTT	CASSAEGQPQHF
many	TRBV12-3/TRBV12-4	-	TRBJ2-5	TGTGCCAGCAGTTGGAGGGGGTCTTCATCAATGGAGACCCAGTACTTC	CASSWRGSSSMETQYF
many	TRBV3-1	TRBD1	TRBJ2-1	TGTGCCAGCAGCCCGAAACCCGGGACAGCTTACAATGAGCAGTTCTTC	CASSPKPGTAYNEQFF
-	TRBV15	-	TRBJ2-5	TGTGCCACCAACAGAGTTCTGTATGGCTTGGAGACCCAGTACTTC	CATNRVLYGLETQYF
many	TRBV7-9	-	TRBJ2-7	TGTGCCAGCAGCATCGTGGGGGGCGAGCAGTACTTC	CASSIVGGEQYF
many	TRBV18	-	TRBJ1-5	TGTGCCAGCTCACCAGGGGGAAGTCAGCCCCAGCATTTT	CASSPGGSQPQHF
many	TRBV5-4	-	TRBJ2-3	TGTGCCAGCAGACAGGGTTATGGCACAGATACGCAGTATTTT	CASRQGYGTDTQYF
few	TRBV11-2	-	TRBJ2-6	TGTGCCAGCAGCCGAACAATCATGAACGTCCTGACTTTC	CASSRTIMNVLTF
many	TRBV4-1	TRBD1	TRBJ2-3	TGCGCCAGCAGCCAAGGGTGGGGACAGGGTCGGGCTAGCACAGATACGCAGTATTTT	CASSQGWGQGRASTDTQYF
many	TRBV6-6	-	TRBJ2-5	TGTGCCAGCAGGCCACAGACTTCCCAAGAGACCCAGTACTTC	CASRPQTSQETQYF
-	TRBV12-3/TRBV12-4	TRBD1	TRBJ2-7	TGTGCCAGCAGTTTAGGGGGACAGGTTCCCTACGAGCAGTACTTC	CASSLGGQVPYEQYF
many	TRBV30	-	TRBJ2-7	TGTGCCTGGACGGTTGTGGAGGGCTACGAGCAGTACTTC	CAWTVVEGYEQYF
many	TRBV7-9	TRBD1	TRBJ2-1	TGTGCCAGCAGCCGGGGGGGGACAGGGGGCTACAATGAGCAGTTCTTC	CASSRGGTGGYNEQFF
many	TRBV20-1	-	TRBJ1-5	TGCAGTGCTAGTATCGGCAGGGTTGGCAATCAGCCCCAGCATTTT	CSASIGRVGNQPQHF
many	TRBV2	-	TRBJ1-4	TGTGCCAGCAGTACCGGGAGGACGGTGGATGAAAAACTGTTTTTT	CASSTGRTVDEKLFF
many	TRBV10-3	-	TRBJ2-3	TGTGCCATCAGTTCGGTTTCAGCAGATACGCAGTATTTT	CAISSVSADTQYF